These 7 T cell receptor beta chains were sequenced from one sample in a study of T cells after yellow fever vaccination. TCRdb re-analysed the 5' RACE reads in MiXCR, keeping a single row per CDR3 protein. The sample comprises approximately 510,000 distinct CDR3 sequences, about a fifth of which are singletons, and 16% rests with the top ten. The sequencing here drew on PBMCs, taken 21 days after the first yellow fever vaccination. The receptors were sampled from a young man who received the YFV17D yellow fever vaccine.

CDR3: CASSYERDTEAFF. CDR3 in DNA: TGTGCCAGCAGTTATGAGAGGGATACTGAAGCTTTCTTT. The chain combines TRBV6-6 with TRBJ1-1; D remains ambiguous. Germline-derived CDR1 and CDR2 are MNHNY and SVGAGI (reference sequence). Deletions cut 3 bases from V and 5 bases from J, with 10 bases between. The CDR3 consists of 13 residues.

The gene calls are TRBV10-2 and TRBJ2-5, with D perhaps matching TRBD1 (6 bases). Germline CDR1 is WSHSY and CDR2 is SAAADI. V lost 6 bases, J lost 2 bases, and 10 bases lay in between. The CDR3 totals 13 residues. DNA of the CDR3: TGCGCCAGCAGGGACAGAGAACAAGAGACCCAGTACTTC. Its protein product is CASRDREQETQYF.

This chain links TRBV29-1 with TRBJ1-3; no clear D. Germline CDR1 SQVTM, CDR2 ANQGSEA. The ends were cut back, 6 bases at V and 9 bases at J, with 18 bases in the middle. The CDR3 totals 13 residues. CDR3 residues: CSVSVLLEGTIYF. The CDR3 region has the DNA TGCAGCGTCTCGGTGCTTTTAGAGGGCACCATATATTTT.

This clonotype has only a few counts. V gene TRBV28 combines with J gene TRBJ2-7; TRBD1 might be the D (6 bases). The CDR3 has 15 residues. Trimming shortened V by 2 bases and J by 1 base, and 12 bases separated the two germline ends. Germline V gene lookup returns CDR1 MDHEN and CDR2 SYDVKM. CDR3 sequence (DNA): TGTGCCAGCAGTTTAGGACAGTCAGAATCCTACGAGCAGTACGTC. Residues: CASSLGQSESYEQYV.

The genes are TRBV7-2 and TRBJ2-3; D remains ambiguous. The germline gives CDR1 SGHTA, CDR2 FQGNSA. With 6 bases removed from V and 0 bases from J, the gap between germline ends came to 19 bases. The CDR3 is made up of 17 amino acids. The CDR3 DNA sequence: TGTGCCAGCAGACCATCTTGGGCATCCCGAAGCACAGATACGCAGTATTTT. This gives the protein CASRPSWASRSTDTQYF.

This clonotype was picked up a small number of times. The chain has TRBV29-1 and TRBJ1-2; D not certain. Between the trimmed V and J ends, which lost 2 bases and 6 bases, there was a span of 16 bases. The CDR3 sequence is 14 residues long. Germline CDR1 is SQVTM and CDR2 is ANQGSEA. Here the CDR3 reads CSVESASLTDGYTF. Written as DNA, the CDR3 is TGCAGCGTTGAAAGTGCGTCACTTACTGATGGCTACACCTTC.

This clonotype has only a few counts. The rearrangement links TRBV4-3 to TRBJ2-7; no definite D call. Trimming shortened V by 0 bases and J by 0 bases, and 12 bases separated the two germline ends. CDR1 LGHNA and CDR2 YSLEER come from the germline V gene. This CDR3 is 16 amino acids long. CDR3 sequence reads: CASSQESPGSSYEQYF. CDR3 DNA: TGCGCCAGCAGCCAAGAGAGCCCAGGTTCCTCCTACGAGCAGTACTTC.